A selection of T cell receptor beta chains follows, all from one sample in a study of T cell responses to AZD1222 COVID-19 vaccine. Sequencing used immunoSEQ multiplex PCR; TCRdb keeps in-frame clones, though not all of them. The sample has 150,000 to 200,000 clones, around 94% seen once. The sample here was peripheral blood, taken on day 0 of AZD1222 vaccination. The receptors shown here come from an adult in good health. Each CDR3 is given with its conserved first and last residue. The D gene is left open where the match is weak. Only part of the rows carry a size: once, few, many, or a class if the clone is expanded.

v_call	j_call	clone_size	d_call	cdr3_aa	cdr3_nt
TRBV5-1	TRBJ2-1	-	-	CASSLGGYQYNEQFF	TGCGCCAGCAGCTTGGGGGGCTACCAGTACAATGAGCAGTTCTTC
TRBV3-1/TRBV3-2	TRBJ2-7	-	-	CASSQDILFTGAYEQYF	TGTGCCAGCAGCCAAGATATCCTCTTTACGGGGGCCTACGAGCAGTACTTC
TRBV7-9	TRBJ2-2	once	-	CASSLVETNTGELFF	TGTGCCAGCAGCTTAGTCGAGACGAACACCGGGGAGCTGTTTTTT
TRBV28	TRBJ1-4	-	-	CASRVPTLPNEKLFF	TGTGCCAGCAGGGTCCCGACACTCCCTAATGAAAAACTGTTTTTT
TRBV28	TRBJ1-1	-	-	CASSLREEAFF	TGTGCCAGCAGTTTGAGGGAGGAAGCTTTCTTT
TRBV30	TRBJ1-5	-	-	CAWSVGNNQPQHF	TGTGCCTGGAGTGTAGGCAACAATCAGCCCCAGCATTTT
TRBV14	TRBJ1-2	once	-	CASSDGVRGYTF	TGTGCCAGCAGCGACGGAGTCAGGGGCTACACCTTC
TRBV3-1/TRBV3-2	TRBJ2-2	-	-	CASSHVGELFF	TGTGCCAGCAGCCATGTCGGGGAGCTGTTTTTT
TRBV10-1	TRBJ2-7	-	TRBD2	CASSELAGGSEQYF	TGCGCCAGCAGTGAACTAGCGGGGGGGTCCGAGCAGTACTTC
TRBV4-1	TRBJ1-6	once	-	CASSQALYQGPPLHF	TGCGCCAGCAGCCAAGCCCTTTATCAGGGCCCACCCCTCCACTTT
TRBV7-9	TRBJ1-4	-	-	CASRDNEKLFF	TGTGCCAGCAGGGATAATGAAAAACTGTTTTTT
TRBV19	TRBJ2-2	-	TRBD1	CASNRGPNTGELFF	TGTGCCAGCAACAGGGGGCCGAACACCGGGGAGCTGTTTTTT
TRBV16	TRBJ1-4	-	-	CASSPPQANEKLFF	TGTGCCAGCAGCCCCCCACAGGCTAATGAAAAACTGTTTTTT
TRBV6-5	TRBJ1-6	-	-	CASSYSRDINSPLHF	TGTGCCAGCAGTTACTCCCGGGACATAAATTCACCCCTCCACTTT
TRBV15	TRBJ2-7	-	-	CATQPGAGRYEQYF	TGTGCCACGCAGCCGGGGGCAGGGAGGTACGAGCAGTACTTC
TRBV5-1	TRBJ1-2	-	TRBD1	CASSLEGTGSTNYGYTF	TGCGCCAGCAGCTTGGAGGGGACAGGGTCAACTAACTATGGCTACACCTTC
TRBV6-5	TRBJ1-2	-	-	CASRPQGGGNYGYTF	TGTGCCAGCAGACCCCAGGGCGGGGGAAACTATGGCTACACCTTC
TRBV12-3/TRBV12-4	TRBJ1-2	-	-	CASSSQGYYGYTF	TGTGCCAGCAGTTCCCAGGGGTATTATGGCTACACCTTC
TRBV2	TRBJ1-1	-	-	CACRVEVNTEAFF	TGTGCGTGCAGGGTTGAGGTGAACACTGAAGCTTTCTTT